This paragraph covers one T cell receptor (beta chain) sequence. Clones were read by immunoSEQ multiplex PCR, and TCRdb kept only the in-frame ones, dropping some. The data show 200,000 or so clones, approximately 88% seen once. The sample originates from a study of blood T cell repertoires in COVID-19. For the study at large: The analysed material was cDNA or gDNA that came from T cells, B-cell-depleted T cells, or PBMCs.

Germline V CDR1 and CDR2: SGHRS, YFSETQ. V lost 2 bases and J lost 11; bases outside the gene matches: 5. This CDR3 spans 12 amino acids. Participant ages covered 18 to 89 years across 20 to 25 US areas. Participants reported their clinical history, and cohort assignment relied on those reports. In the 2 weeks before study entry, exposed participants met a COVID-19 case, which was PCR-confirmed or clinician-diagnosed. The chain has TRBV5-1 and TRBJ1-1; TRBD1 aligns across 8 bases. The sequenced sample consisted of PBMCs or T cells enriched from blood (not recorded which). This clonotype was sampled from a woman aged 25 to 39 who had been exposed to COVID-19. This CDR3 is CASSLTGGEAFF. The CDR3 nucleotides are TGCGCCAGCAGCTTAACAGGGGGGGAGGCTTTCTTT.